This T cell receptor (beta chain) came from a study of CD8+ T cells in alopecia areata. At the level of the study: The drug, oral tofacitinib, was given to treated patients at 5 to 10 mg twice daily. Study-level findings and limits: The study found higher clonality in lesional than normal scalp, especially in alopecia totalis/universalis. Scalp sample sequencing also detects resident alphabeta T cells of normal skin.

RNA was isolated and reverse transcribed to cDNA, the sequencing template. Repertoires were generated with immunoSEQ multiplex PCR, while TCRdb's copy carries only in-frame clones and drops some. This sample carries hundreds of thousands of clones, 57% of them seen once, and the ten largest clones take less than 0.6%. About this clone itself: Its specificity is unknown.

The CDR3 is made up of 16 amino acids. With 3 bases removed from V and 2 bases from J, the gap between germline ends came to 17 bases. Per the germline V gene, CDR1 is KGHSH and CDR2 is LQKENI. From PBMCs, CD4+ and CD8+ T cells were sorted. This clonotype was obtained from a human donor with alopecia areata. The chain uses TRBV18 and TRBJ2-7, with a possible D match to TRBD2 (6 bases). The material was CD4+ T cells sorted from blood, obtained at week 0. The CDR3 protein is CASSPMNKAGTYEQYF. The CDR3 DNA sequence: TGTGCCAGCTCACCCATGAACAAGGCGGGAACCTACGAGCAGTACTTC.